Shown below are 20 T cell receptor beta chains from a single sample sequenced in a study of blood T cell repertoires in COVID-19. The assay was immunoSEQ multiplex PCR, and TCRdb's table has in-frame clones only and misses some. The sample gives hundreds of thousands of clones, just under 90% of which show up once; 10% is in the top ten. Sample: PBMCs or T cells enriched from blood (not recorded which). These receptors all stem from a woman between 50 and 59 years old who had recovered from COVID-19.

V gene TRBV18 combines with J gene TRBJ1-2; D is undetermined. Germline assignment: CDR1 KGHSH and CDR2 LQKENI. Trimming cost V 2 bases and J 5 bases, with 12 bases left between them. The CDR3 extends over 14 amino acids. As DNA, the CDR3 is TGTGCCAGCTCACCATTATCCGGAGAGTATGGCTACACCTTC. It is translated as CASSPLSGEYGYTF.

The V gene is TRBV28, the J gene TRBJ1-6; 8 bases match TRBD1. Trimming cost V 5 bases and J 7 bases; bases outside gene matches: 4. CDR3 size: 14 residues. The V gene's germline CDR1 is MDHEN and CDR2 SYDVKM. The CDR3 sequence: CASSNRDRNSPLHF. CDR3 nucleotide sequence: TGTGCCAGCAGTAACCGGGACAGGAATTCACCCCTCCACTTT.

The V and J genes are TRBV12-3 or TRBV12-4 and TRBJ2-7, with a possible D match to TRBD1 (5 bases). The CDR3 spans 12 residues. Trimming took 5 bases from V and 3 from J, leaving 8 bases between them. The CDR3 is CASSPDNYEQYF. CDR3 nucleotide sequence: TGTGCCAGCAGTCCGGACAACTACGAGCAGTACTTC.

This rearrangement joins TRBV9 to TRBJ1-5; 10 nucleotides match TRBD1. CDR3 length equals 19 residues. The germline V gene encodes CDR1 SGDLS and CDR2 YYNGEE. J was trimmed by 2 bases and V by 4 bases; bases with no gene match: 15. In DNA form, the CDR3 reads TGTGCCAGCAGCCCCGGGGACAGGGGCCCCGGGGGGGGCAATCAGCCCCAGCATTTT. Amino acid sequence: CASSPGDRGPGGGNQPQHF.

The chain is built from TRBV29-1 and TRBJ2-1; 9 bases align to TRBD1. V lost 3 bases, J lost 4 bases, and 7 bases stayed unmatched. Germline lookup yields CDR1 SQVTM and CDR2 ANQGSEA. The CDR3 spans 15 residues. The CDR3 sequence is CSVDSGQGLYNEQFF. The DNA of the CDR3 is TGCAGCGTTGATTCGGGACAGGGCCTGTACAATGAGCAGTTCTTC.

V gene TRBV5-1 combines with J gene TRBJ1-1; the D is unclear. The CDR3 is made up of 14 amino acids. V was trimmed by 0 bases and J by 0 bases, leaving 6 bases between them. The germline V gene has CDR1 SGHRS and CDR2 YFSETQ. The CDR3 loop is CASSLEHMNTEAFF. CDR3 DNA sequence: TGCGCCAGCAGCTTGGAACATATGAACACTGAAGCTTTCTTT.

V usage is TRBV7-9 and J usage is TRBJ2-3; D may be TRBD1 (6 bases). In germline, CDR1 is SEHNR, CDR2 FQNEAQ (reference sequence). V dropped 5 bases and J dropped 2 bases, with 11 bases sitting between them. The CDR3 consists of 14 residues. CDR3 amino acids: CASSRGQPTDTQYF. The CDR3 nucleotides are TGTGCCAGCAGCCGTGGACAGCCCACAGATACGCAGTATTTT.

CDR3 sequence (DNA): TGTGCCAGTAGTATAGTCGTCAGAACATATGGCTACACCTTC. This codes for CASSIVVRTYGYTF. The chain links TRBV19 to TRBJ1-2; D is unresolved. The CDR3 covers 14 residues. The germline V gene has CDR1 LNHDA and CDR2 SQIVND (reference sequence). Trimming stripped 1 base from V and 5 bases from J, with 11 bases between. The full variable domain, completed using reference TRBV19 and TRBJ1-2, is DGGITQSPKYLFRKEGQNVTLSCEQNLNHDAMYWYRQDPGQGLRLIYYSQIVNDFQKGDIAEGYSVSREKKESFPLTVTSAQKNPTAFYLCASSIVVRTYGYTFGSGTRLTVV.

This sequence joins TRBV5-1 and TRBJ1-2; 7 nucleotides agree with TRBD1. The germline V gene encodes CDR1 SGHRS and CDR2 YFSETQ. The CDR3 covers 14 residues. The ends lost 4 bases at V and 2 bases at J; junction bases unmatched: 5. The CDR3 region is CASSREGANYGYTF. The CDR3 nucleotides are TGCGCCAGCAGCCGGGAGGGGGCCAACTATGGCTACACCTTC.

The chain employs TRBV11-3 and TRBJ2-3, with 12 bases lining up with TRBD2. J lost 2 bases, V lost 5 bases, and 5 bases had no gene match. This CDR3 contains 16 residues. The germline gives CDR1 SGHNT, CDR2 YENEEA. In DNA, the CDR3 is TGTGCCAGCAGCCATCGGACTAGCGGGGACACAGATACGCAGTATTTT. Protein product: CASSHRTSGDTDTQYF.

V gene TRBV27 combines with J gene TRBJ2-5; 9 bases match TRBD2. The germline CDR1 and CDR2 sequences are MNHEY and SMNVEV (reference sequence). This CDR3 has 16 residues. Trimming took 7 bases from V and 5 from J; bases not matched to a gene: 14. DNA of the CDR3: TGTGCCAGCACCCCATGGGCTAGCGGGGACCGGGAGACCCAGTACTTC. Residues: CASTPWASGDRETQYF.

This clone was counted between two and nine times. CDR3 loop: CASSRFGQNTEAFF. DNA of the CDR3: TGTGCCAGCAGCCGATTCGGACAGAACACTGAAGCTTTCTTT. This chain links TRBV11-2 with TRBJ1-1; tentatively, D is TRBD1 (5 bases). This CDR3 is built from 14 residues. Germline CDR1 SGHAT, CDR2 FQNNGV. V lost 5 bases and J lost 1, with 11 bases in between.

CDR3 loop: CASSLAQQETQYF. The CDR3 nucleotides read TGTGCCAGCAGCTTAGCTCAGCAAGAGACCCAGTACTTC. The V call is TRBV7-2, the J call TRBJ2-5; no firm D call. Germline CDR1 SGHTA, CDR2 FQGNSA. V shed 0 bases and J shed 2 bases, with 4 bases lying between them. The CDR3 has 13 amino acids.

The chain has TRBV7-3 and TRBJ1-4; D possibly corresponds to TRBD1 (5 bases). This CDR3 contains 14 residues. Germline CDR1 reads SGHTA; CDR2 reads FQGTGA. The germline V and J ends were trimmed by 5 bases and 6 bases, with 13 bases remaining between them. The CDR3 sequence: CASSAGGMDEKLFF. CDR3 nucleotides: TGTGCCAGCAGCGCGGGGGGGATGGATGAAAAACTGTTTTTT.

This chain joins TRBV9 and TRBJ2-1, with D maybe TRBD1 (5 bases). The germline V gene encodes CDR1 SGDLS and CDR2 YYNGEE. V was cut by 0 bases and J by 6 bases, with 13 bases left in between. The CDR3 spans 15 residues. The CDR3 sequence: CASSVGQGMSNEQFF. The CDR3, as DNA: TGTGCCAGCAGCGTAGGTCAGGGTATGAGCAATGAGCAGTTCTTC.

The rearrangement links TRBV24-1 to TRBJ2-3, with D uncertain. The length of the CDR3 is 12 residues. V shed 4 bases and J shed 14 bases, with 15 bases lying between them. Germline-derived CDR1 and CDR2 are KGHDR and SFDVKD. CDR3 in DNA: TGTGCCACCAGTGAGCCCGGCCCCAGGTGGTATTTT. Amino acids: CATSEPGPRWYF.

The chain links TRBV4-1 to TRBJ1-2, with TRBD1 as a possible D gene (6 bases). The CDR3 length is 16 residues. The V and J ends lost 0 bases and 1 base respectively, with 12 bases between them. The V gene's germline CDR1 is MGHRA and CDR2 YSYEKL. The DNA of the CDR3 is TGCGCCAGCAGCCAAGAAGGAGGACAGCTTAACTATGGCTACACCTTC. This sequence encodes CASSQEGGQLNYGYTF.

The table lists this clone with a count of one. The chain has TRBV4-1 and TRBJ2-7; 8 nucleotides match TRBD1. Germline-derived CDR1 and CDR2 are MGHRA and YSYEKL. V was clipped by 1 base and J by 2 bases; unmatched bases: 7. The CDR3 extends over 16 amino acids. CDR3 nucleotides: TGCGCCAGCAGCCAAGGATGGACAGGGACGACCTACGAGCAGTACTTC. Its translation is CASSQGWTGTTYEQYF.

The chain is built from TRBV27 and TRBJ1-6; TRBD1 matches at 8 bases. CDR1 is MNHEY and CDR2 is SMNVEV in the germline V gene (reference sequence). The V and J ends lost 6 bases and 0 bases, in that order; junction bases with no gene match: 13. CDR3 size: 19 residues. For the CDR3, the DNA is TGTGCCAGCAGGGCCCTAGGACAGGGAGGCAGCTCCTATAATTCACCCCTCCACTTT. This sequence encodes CASRALGQGGSSYNSPLHF.

As to this clone: Just one base apart from a much larger clone, this may be a read error. This chain uses TRBV12-3 or TRBV12-4 with TRBJ1-2, with 8 positions matching TRBD1. Germline trimming cut 6 bases from V and 2 bases from J; bases unmatched to any gene: 2. This CDR3 region has 13 residues. The CDR3 spells CASRRTGNYGYTF. CDR3 sequence (DNA): TGTGCCAGCAGGCGGACAGGGAACTATGGCTACACCTTC.